What follows are 24 T cell receptor beta chains derived from one specimen sequenced in a study of lymphopenia after photon versus proton radiotherapy. Profiled with immunoSEQ multiplex PCR; TCRdb holds only in-frame clones, not every one. The sample has 35,000 to 50,000 clones, roughly four fifths seen once. Sequenced material: peripheral blood, taken from a patient treated with proton-based radiotherapy. These receptor sequences come from a woman in her sixties or seventies with pancreatic cancer.

The rearrangement links TRBV15 to TRBJ1-6; a possible D gene is TRBD1 (5 bases). The CDR3 totals 13 residues. V was cut by 2 bases and J by 10 bases, with 9 bases left in between. Germline CDR1 LNHNV, CDR2 YYDKDF (reference sequence). CDR3 amino acids: CATSRQGGSPLHF. The CDR3 DNA reads TGTGCCACCAGCAGACAGGGAGGGTCACCCCTCCACTTT.

The V call is TRBV7-2, the J call TRBJ2-5; 7 bases align to TRBD1. J lost 3 bases, V lost 5 bases, and 12 bases had no gene match. The CDR3 extends over 16 amino acids. Germline V gene data show CDR1 as SGHTA and CDR2 as FQGNSA. The CDR3 DNA is TGTGCCAGCAGCCCACACATGACAGGGTGGAAAGAGACCCAGTACTTC. Protein: CASSPHMTGWKETQYF.

The chain combines TRBV9 with TRBJ2-7, with D tentatively TRBD1 (5 bases). The CDR3 length is 16 residues. V was trimmed by 5 bases and J by 5 bases, leaving 23 bases between them. The germline V gene has CDR1 SGDLS and CDR2 YYNGEE. The CDR3 nucleotides read TGTGCCAGCAGTCAAACCCCGGGCAGGGCCATAGACGAGCAGTACTTC. Protein sequence: CASSQTPGRAIDEQYF.

The chain carries TRBV30 and TRBJ2-1, with D perhaps matching TRBD1 or TRBD2 (5 bases each). Deletions cut 0 bases from V and 9 bases from J, with 12 bases between. The germline V gene encodes CDR1 GTSNPN and CDR2 SVGIG (reference sequence). The CDR3 runs 13 residues. The CDR3 DNA reads as TGTGCCTGGAGTGTCCACGGGGCCGGTGAGCAGTTCTTC. It yields the protein CAWSVHGAGEQFF.

The rearrangement links TRBV5-1 to TRBJ1-4; D might be TRBD1 (6 bases). Per the germline V gene, CDR1 is SGHRS and CDR2 is YFSETQ. This CDR3 region has 15 residues. V shed 4 bases and J shed 8 bases, with 18 bases lying between them. The CDR3 coding sequence is TGCGCCAGCAGCCCCTCCGACGGGGGGCGGGAAAAACTGTTTTTT. This encodes CASSPSDGGREKLFF.

The chain has TRBV9 and TRBJ2-2; no clear D gene. Per germline, CDR1 SGDLS and CDR2 YYNGEE. Trimming took off 0 bases at V and 6 bases at J, with 6 bases between the two ends. The CDR3 consists of 13 residues. CDR3 DNA sequence: TGTGCCAGCAGCGTAGATGGGGCCGGGGAGCTGTTTTTT. Translation: CASSVDGAGELFF. Together with reference TRBV9 and TRBJ2-2, the CDR3 gives the full variable domain: DSGVTQTPKHLITATGQRVTLRCSPRSGDLSVYWYQQSLDQGLQFLIQYYNGEERAKGNILERFSAQQFPDLHSELNLSSLELGDSALYFCASSVDGAGELFFGEGSRLTVL.

The chain has TRBV7-2 and TRBJ2-3, with D unclear. The germline V gene encodes CDR1 SGHTA and CDR2 FQGNSA. V gave up 2 bases and J gave up 4 bases, with 16 bases separating them. This CDR3 contains 16 residues. CDR3 in amino acids: CASSLTGTRLADTQYF. The DNA of the CDR3 is TGTGCCAGCAGCTTAACCGGAACCCGTCTAGCAGATACGCAGTATTTT.

This chain connects TRBV7-9 to TRBJ1-5, with 7 bases that match TRBD1. The V gene's germline CDR1 is SEHNR and CDR2 FQNEAQ (reference sequence). This CDR3 has 15 residues. J was trimmed by 4 bases and V by 5 bases; bases with no gene match: 8. This CDR3 reads CASSPTGNWNQPQHF. CDR3 in DNA: TGTGCCAGCAGCCCGACAGGGAATTGGAATCAGCCCCAGCATTTT.

CDR3 sequence (DNA): TGCGCCAGCAGCCTCGGGACTAGGACAGATACGCAGTATTTT. This codes for CASSLGTRTDTQYF. The chain links TRBV4-3 to TRBJ2-3; the match to TRBD2 covers 8 bases. V was clipped by 4 bases and J by 3 bases; unmatched bases: 3. Germline-derived CDR1 and CDR2 are LGHNA and YSLEER. This CDR3 comprises 14 residues.

This clone appeared once. This sequence joins TRBV2 and TRBJ2-2, with TRBD1 identical over 8 bases. The CDR3 has 15 residues. Trimming cost V 6 bases and J 7 bases; bases outside gene matches: 10. CDR1 and CDR2 (germline): SNHLY, FYNNEI. The DNA of the CDR3 is TGTGCCAGCAGAGTAGACAGGGGTTTTATCGGGGAGCTGTTTTTT. It is translated as CASRVDRGFIGELFF.

The chain couples TRBV5-6 to TRBJ2-3; TRBD1 matches at 7 bases. Germline lookup yields CDR1 SGHDT and CDR2 YYEEEE. CDR3 length: 16 residues. V shed 3 bases, J shed 6 bases, and the junction held 13 bases outside the gene matches. CDR3 sequence: CASSSPGQRRWDTQYF. The CDR3 DNA reads as TGTGCCAGCAGCTCCCCGGGACAGCGTAGGTGGGATACGCAGTATTTT.

This chain connects TRBV9 to TRBJ1-3; 7 bases match TRBD1. CDR1 SGDLS and CDR2 YYNGEE come from the germline V gene. J gave up 1 base and V 0 bases, and 10 bases lay outside the gene matches. The length of the CDR3 is 18 residues. This CDR3 is CASSVAGRQGLSGNTIYF. The CDR3 region has the DNA TGTGCCAGCAGCGTAGCTGGCCGACAGGGCTTGTCTGGAAACACCATATATTTT.

J is TRBJ1-2 and V is TRBV30, with D perhaps TRBD1 (5 bases). Germline V gives CDR1 GTSNPN, CDR2 SVGIG (reference sequence). The CDR3 is made up of 13 amino acids. The V gene lost 5 bases and the J gene lost 2 bases, with 12 bases spanning the gap. The DNA for the CDR3 is TGTGCCTGGTACGGGACGGAGAACTATGGCTACACCTTC. Amino acids: CAWYGTENYGYTF.

This chain joins TRBV25-1 and TRBJ2-1; either TRBD1 or TRBD2 may fit D (5 bases each). Germline CDR1 MGHDK, CDR2 SYGVNS. The CDR3 totals 12 residues. V shed 5 bases and J shed 10 bases, with 12 bases lying between them. The CDR3 nucleotides are TGTGCCAGCAGTTACCAGGGAGTAGAGCAGTTCTTC. Protein sequence: CASSYQGVEQFF.

V gene TRBV6-6 combines with J gene TRBJ2-5; 8 nucleotides line up with TRBD2. The CDR3 is 14 amino acids. After removal of 5 bases from V and 5 bases from J, the junction contained 7 bases not matched to a gene. Germline lookup yields CDR1 MNHNY and CDR2 SVGAGI (reference sequence). The chain's CDR3 is CASSDSGRGETQYF. The CDR3 DNA is TGTGCCAGCAGTGACAGCGGGAGAGGGGAGACCCAGTACTTC.

The rearrangement joins TRBV27 to TRBJ2-7, with 9 bases fitting TRBD1. Germline loops: CDR1 MNHEY, CDR2 SMNVEV (reference sequence). This CDR3 is 14 amino acids long. Trimming cost V 6 bases and J 3 bases; bases outside gene matches: 6. The CDR3 nucleotides read TGTGCCAGCAGGGGACAGGGAGCCGACTACGAGCAGTACTTC. Translated: CASRGQGADYEQYF.

The chain carries TRBV23-1 and TRBJ2-4; tentatively, D is TRBD1 or TRBD2 (6 bases each). TRBV23-1 is assigned to the ORF class and has an uncertain function. The CDR3 totals 16 residues. V gave up 0 bases and J gave up 8 bases, with 17 bases separating them. CDR3 in DNA: TGCGCCAGCAGTCAATCGGCCGGGGGCGATGGGTACATTCAGTACTTC. Its protein is CASSQSAGGDGYIQYF.

This rearrangement joins TRBV29-1 to TRBJ2-5; D is unresolved. The CDR3 contains 12 residues. Germline V lookup: CDR1 SQVTM, CDR2 ANQGSEA. Trimming shortened V by 4 bases and J by 1 base, and 7 bases separated the two germline ends. The DNA of the CDR3 is TGCAGCGTTGTACAGTCCCAAGAGACCCAGTACTTC. The encoded protein is CSVVQSQETQYF. The full variable domain, completed using reference TRBV29-1 and TRBJ2-5, is SAVISQKPSRDICQRGTSLTIQCQVDSQVTMMFWYRQQPGQSLTLIATANQGSEATYESGFVIDKFPISRPNLTFSTLTVSNMSPEDSSIYLCSVVQSQETQYFGPGTRLLVL.

A note on this clone: At the DNA level, this CDR3 is encoded by other sequences in the same sample as well. The rearrangement uses TRBV18 and TRBJ2-1; D might be TRBD2 (6 bases). Trimming removed 0 bases from V and 1 base from J, with 7 bases in between. The germline gives CDR1 KGHSH, CDR2 LQKENI. The CDR3 contains 15 residues. The CDR3 region has the DNA TGTGCCAGCTCACCACCGGGGGGTTCCTACAATGAGCAGTTCTTC. Its translation: CASSPPGGSYNEQFF.

In DNA, the CDR3 is TGTGCCAGTAGTTCGGGACATCGGGATTCACCCCTCCACTTT. This encodes CASSSGHRDSPLHF. This chain links TRBV19 with TRBJ1-6; D perhaps matches TRBD1 (6 bases). The V and J ends lost 5 bases and 8 bases respectively, with 13 bases between them. Germline lookup yields CDR1 LNHDA and CDR2 SQIVND (reference sequence). The CDR3 loop spans 14 amino acids. Drawing the rest from reference TRBV19 and TRBJ1-6, the complete variable domain is DGGITQSPKYLFRKEGQNVTLSCEQNLNHDAMYWYRQDPGQGLRLIYYSQIVNDFQKGDIAEGYSVSREKKESFPLTVTSAQKNPTAFYLCASSSGHRDSPLHFGNGTRLTVT.

The chain links TRBV5-3 to TRBJ2-7; tentatively, D is TRBD2 (5 bases). TRBV5-3 is annotated as an ORF whose role is uncertain. The CDR3 is 13 residues long. Trimming pared 4 bases from V and 3 bases from J, leaving 11 bases between. DNA for the CDR3: TGTGCCAGAAGCCTACTAGGGATCTACGAGCAGTACTTC. Protein: CARSLLGIYEQYF.

The chain joins TRBV7-2 to TRBJ2-5; 8 bases are a match to TRBD2. Germline V CDR1 and CDR2: SGHTA, FQGNSA. This CDR3 has 15 amino acids. The J segment lost 3 bases and the V segment lost 7 bases, leaving 10 bases of the junction unmatched. CDR3 sequence reads: CASMYGGRREETQYF. The DNA for the CDR3 is TGTGCCAGCATGTATGGCGGGAGGCGGGAAGAGACCCAGTACTTC. The whole variable domain, filled in from reference TRBV7-2 and TRBJ2-5, reads GAGVSQSPSNKVTEKGKDVELRCDPISGHTALYWYRQSLGQGLEFLIYFQGNSAPDKSGLPSDRFSAERTGGSVSTLTIQRTQQEDSAVYLCASMYGGRREETQYFGPGTRLLVL.

The chain is built from TRBV6-6 and TRBJ1-5; weak D call: TRBD1 (6 bases). The CDR3 runs to 15 residues. V lost 0 bases and J 3 bases, leaving 9 bases between the germline ends. Germline-derived CDR1 and CDR2 are MNHNY and SVGAGI (reference sequence). CDR3 bases: TGTGCCAGCAGTTACTCTGCAGGGGACAATCAGCCCCAGCATTTT. As protein: CASSYSAGDNQPQHF.

This sequence joins TRBV2 and TRBJ1-2; 8 bases are a match to TRBD1. This CDR3 is built from 16 residues. V lost 6 bases and J lost 4; bases outside the gene matches: 13. Germline CDR1 SNHLY, CDR2 FYNNEI. The CDR3 is CASRVTDRANTYGYTF. Written as DNA, the CDR3 is TGTGCCAGCAGAGTCACGGACAGGGCGAACACCTATGGCTACACCTTC.